This T cell receptor beta chain is drawn from a study of T cells in Graves' hyperthyroidism and ophthalmopathy. Overall study results and limits: Most expanded thyroid clonotypes above 0.001 recurred in blood.

The CDR3 consists of 13 residues. Trimming cost V 7 bases and J 5 bases, with 15 bases left between them. Germline V gives CDR1 SGDLS, CDR2 YYNGEE. This clonotype was observed at least ten times. What it binds is not known. What was amplified from RNA transcripts were TCR beta CDR3 regions. A first-round RT-PCR of the TCR CDR3 used the HTBI primer set. TCRdb reprocessed the multiplex PCR reads with MiXCR, giving one entry per CDR3 protein. The top ten clones hold around 9.3% of a sample with over 700,000 distinct CDR3 sequences, more than 30% of them seen once. Exclusions: uncontrolled infection, other autoimmune disease, pregnancy, lactation.

J is TRBJ1-1 and V is TRBV9; D perhaps matches TRBD1 (5 bases). Sample: blood. The TCR comes from a man aged 18-30 years with Graves' hyperthyroidism. This chain's CDR3 is CASAIRGGTEAFF. CDR3 coding DNA: TGTGCCAGCGCGATAAGGGGCGGGACTGAAGCTTTCTTT.